This is a list of T cell receptor beta chains from one sample in a study of identical twins. TCRdb re-called the 5' RACE reads with MiXCR, one entry per CDR3 protein. Of about 250,000 distinct CDR3 sequences in the sample, 7.5% were seen once. The same sample was also studied in work on yellow fever vaccine responses in identical twins.

The sequenced material came from CD8+ T cells sorted from blood. The receptors were gathered from a young woman in good health. The CDR3 runs from the conserved cysteine through the conserved F or W. D genes are given only for firm matches. The size entry is marked missing in some rows and otherwise reads once, few, many or a size class.

cdr3_aa cdr3_nt d_call clone_size j_call cdr3_length v_call
CASSFVAGAKNIQYF TGTGCCAGCAGCTTTGTCGCGGGGGCCAAAAACATTCAGTACTTC . many TRBJ2-4 15 TRBV7-9
CSVEDPQGPPGELFF TGCAGCGTTGAAGATCCTCAGGGGCCCCCCGGGGAGCTGTTTTTT . many TRBJ2-2 15 TRBV29-1
CASSFGPGVYEQYF TGTGCCAGCAGTTTCGGACCAGGGGTCTACGAGCAGTACTTC . few TRBJ2-7 14 TRBV12-3/TRBV12-4
CASSLESGGTDTQYF TGCGCCAGCAGCTTGGAGAGCGGGGGGACAGATACGCAGTATTTT TRBD2 many TRBJ2-3 15 TRBV5-1
CASSRGMGRDSPLHF TGTGCCAGCAGCCGGGGGATGGGGAGGGATTCACCCCTCCACTTT . . TRBJ1-6 15 TRBV4-2
CASSMDRNNSPLHF TGTGCCAGCAGCATGGACAGGAATAATTCACCCCTCCACTTT TRBD1 few TRBJ1-6 14 TRBV7-8
CASSEGQGASGELFF TGTGCCAGCAGCGAGGGACAGGGGGCGAGCGGGGAGCTGTTTTTT TRBD1 . TRBJ2-2 15 TRBV7-9
CASSLGRNLNTEAFF TGCGCCAGCAGCTTGGGAAGGAACCTCAACACTGAAGCTTTCTTT . many TRBJ1-1 15 TRBV5-1
CASSSLEEGEQYF TGTGCCAGCAGTAGCTTGGAGGAGGGCGAGCAGTACTTC . few TRBJ2-7 13 TRBV25-1
CASSFNTLNGAFF TGTGCCAGCAGTTTTAACACCCTCAATGGAGCTTTCTTT . few TRBJ1-1 13 TRBV28
CASSQSRPNTEAFF TGTGCCAGCTCACAATCACGACCGAACACTGAAGCTTTCTTT . few TRBJ1-1 14 TRBV18
CASSFKAVQETQYF TGTGCCAGCAGTTTTAAGGCAGTACAAGAGACCCAGTACTTC . . TRBJ2-5 14 TRBV27
CASSSTGDGYGYTF TGTGCCAGCAGTTCGACAGGAGATGGCTATGGCTACACCTTC . few TRBJ1-2 14 TRBV12-3/TRBV12-4
CASRDDRDEQFF TGTGCCAGCAGGGACGACAGGGATGAGCAGTTCTTC TRBD1 . TRBJ2-1 12 TRBV27
CASSLPQGTPNTGELFF TGTGCCAGCAGCCTTCCACAGGGAACTCCGAACACCGGGGAGCTGTTTTTT . . TRBJ2-2 17 TRBV7-3
CASRPGRRGNTEAFF TGCGCCAGCAGACCGGGGAGGCGAGGGAACACTGAAGCTTTCTTT . few TRBJ1-1 15 TRBV10-2
CSVEELDGYEQYF TGCAGCGTTGAAGAGTTGGACGGCTACGAGCAGTACTTC . few TRBJ2-7 13 TRBV29-1
CASRDRGYQNTEAFF TGTGCCAGCAGGGACAGGGGCTACCAGAACACTGAAGCTTTCTTT TRBD1 . TRBJ1-1 15 TRBV2
CASSLGRGGTSTDTQYF TGTGCCAGCAGCTTGGGCCGGGGCGGTACTAGCACAGATACGCAGTATTTT . . TRBJ2-3 17 TRBV7-9
CASRLLNTEAFF TGTGCCAGCAGACTTCTGAACACTGAAGCTTTCTTT . . TRBJ1-1 12 TRBV7-6
CSAIDLNTEAFF TGCAGTGCTATTGACCTGAACACTGAAGCTTTCTTT . few TRBJ1-1 12 TRBV20-1
CASSPHGDRLFF TGTGCCAGCAGCCCCCACGGGGATCGGCTGTTTTTT . few TRBJ1-4 12 TRBV7-8
CASSQGDRGWGGYTF TGTGCCAGCAGCCAAGGGGACAGGGGATGGGGCGGCTACACCTTC TRBD1 . TRBJ1-2 15 TRBV3-1